The rows below give T cell receptor beta chains drawn from one sample of a study of beta chain features in type 1 diabetes. Libraries were prepared by immunoSEQ multiplex PCR; TCRdb keeps only in-frame clonotypes and omits some of them. The table includes around 400,000 clones, about 15% detected once. Sequencing was carried out using naive CD4+ T cells from blood. The source is a woman younger than 30 in good health. The CDR3 runs from the conserved cysteine through the conserved F or W. Fields, in order: D gene, clone size, V gene, J gene, CDR3 DNA, CDR3 protein. A D gene is named only where the DNA matches it firmly. Only part of the rows carry a size: once, few, many, or a class if the clone is expanded.

>TRBD2|.|TRBV27|TRBJ2-3
TGTGCCAGCAGTTCCTTGCAAGCGGGAGTTGCAGATACGCAGTATTTT
CASSSLQAGVADTQYF
>.|few|TRBV28|TRBJ2-1
TGTGCCAGCAGTTTATCCTTTTCGGTCAATGAGCAGTTCTTC
CASSLSFSVNEQFF
>TRBD1|.|TRBV7-2|TRBJ2-7
TGTGCCAGCAGCCTGACAGGGGTAGACTACGAGCAGTACTTC
CASSLTGVDYEQYF
>TRBD2|few|TRBV27|TRBJ2-3
TGTGCCAGCAGTCCCTACATAGCGGGTAGCGCAGATACGCAGTATTTT
CASSPYIAGSADTQYF
>.|.|TRBV5-1|TRBJ1-5
TGCGCCAGCAGCTCGGACCTTCTCGGGACAAGATATAGCAATCAGCCCCAGCATTTT
CASSSDLLGTRYSNQPQHF
>.|.|TRBV7-2|TRBJ2-1
TGTGCCAGCAGCTTAGACGCGGCGTCCTACAATGAGCAGTTCTTC
CASSLDAASYNEQFF
>.|few|TRBV30|TRBJ2-3
TGTGCCTGGAGCGGGAGCACAGATACGCAGTATTTT
CAWSGSTDTQYF
>.|.|TRBV5-1|TRBJ2-3
TGCGCCAGCAGCTTCGACTGGGGGCGAGCAGATACGCAGTATTTT
CASSFDWGRADTQYF
>.|few|TRBV7-9|TRBJ1-2
TGTGCCAGCAGCCGCGAGTACAGCTATGGCTACACCTTC
CASSREYSYGYTF
>TRBD2|few|TRBV18|TRBJ2-3
TGTGCCAGCTCACCACGGGGACTAAAGACAGATACGCAGTATTTT
CASSPRGLKTDTQYF
>.|.|TRBV28|TRBJ2-1
TGTGCCAGCAGTCTCACATACAATGAGCAGTTCTTC
CASSLTYNEQFF
>.|few|TRBV12-5|TRBJ2-3
TGTGCTAGTGGTCCCGGATGGACTGGTGATACGCAGTATTTT
CASGPGWTGDTQYF
>TRBD2|few|TRBV18|TRBJ2-7
TGTGCCAGCTCCTCACGACTAGCGGGAGGCAACCGGGGAAACTACGAGCAGTACTTC
CASSSRLAGGNRGNYEQYF
>.|.|TRBV21-1|TRBJ2-5
TGTGCCAGCAGCAAAGAGGTCGCGGGAGGGCCGGGGCAAGAGACCCAGTACTTC
CASSKEVAGGPGQETQYF
>.|.|TRBV2|TRBJ1-1
TGTGCCAGCAGAGGCTACGGAGAAAGAAGTACTGAAGCTTTCTTT
CASRGYGERSTEAFF
>TRBD2|.|TRBV5-5|TRBJ2-7
TGTGCCAGCAGCTCTTCGGGACTAGCGGGCGGGCAGTACTTC
CASSSSGLAGGQYF
>TRBD1|.|TRBV11-2|TRBJ2-3
TGTGCCAGCAGCTTAGGCAGGGGGCCAGATACGCAGTATTTT
CASSLGRGPDTQYF
>.|.|TRBV6-5|TRBJ2-1
TGTGCCAGCAGTTCCCGTGAGAAAATTCCCGATGAGCAGTTCTTC
CASSSREKIPDEQFF
>TRBD2|few|TRBV5-6|TRBJ2-3
TGTGCCAGCAGCTCGGGAGGACCAAGCACAGATACGCAGTATTTT
CASSSGGPSTDTQYF
>.|few|TRBV4-1|TRBJ2-1
TGCGCCAGCAGCCAAGATTCCAGCTCCTACAATGAGCAGTTCTTC
CASSQDSSSYNEQFF
>.|few|TRBV7-3|TRBJ2-7
TGTGCCAGCAGCTTGTATATCTCCTACGAGCAGTACTTC
CASSLYISYEQYF
>.|.|TRBV6-1|TRBJ2-5
TGTGCCAGCAGACAGTATTATCTGCGAGAGACCCAGTACTTC
CASRQYYLRETQYF
>.|.|TRBV30|TRBJ2-5
TGTGCCTGGAGTTCGACAGTACAAGAGACCCAGTACTTC
CAWSSTVQETQYF
>TRBD2|few|TRBV7-2|TRBJ2-7
TGTGCCAGCAGCCCCCAAAGCGGGACTTCCTACGAGCAGTACTTC
CASSPQSGTSYEQYF
>.|.|TRBV5-1|TRBJ1-3
TGCGCCAGCAGCTTGGAGGGGGGAAACACCATATATTTT
CASSLEGGNTIYF
>.|few|TRBV5-1|TRBJ1-1
TGCGCCAGCAGCTTGGAGCGGGCCTGGACTGAAGCTTTCTTT
CASSLERAWTEAFF
>TRBD2|few|TRBV28|TRBJ2-2
TGTGCCAGCAGGAGGCGGGACTATAACACCGGGGAGCTGTTTTTT
CASRRRDYNTGELFF
>.|few|TRBV6-5|TRBJ2-1
TGTGCCAGCAGACAACCGGGACTGCGCTACAATGAGCAGTTCTTC
CASRQPGLRYNEQFF
>.|.|TRBV14|TRBJ1-1
TGTGCCAGCAGCCGGGCGAAGAACACTGAAGCTTTCTTT
CASSRAKNTEAFF
>TRBD2|few|TRBV27|TRBJ2-1
TGTGCCACGCGGGGGGGCAGGGTCGGAGAGCAGTTCTTC
CATRGGRVGEQFF
>TRBD2|.|TRBV14|TRBJ2-7
TGTGCCAGCAGCCAAGATGGGGACGGGAGGGCCTGGGAGCAGTACTTC
CASSQDGDGRAWEQYF
>TRBD1|.|TRBV18|TRBJ1-5
TGTGCCAGCACACGACAGGGGAGCAATCAGCCCCAGCATTTT
CASTRQGSNQPQHF
>.|few|TRBV29-1|TRBJ1-2
TGCAGCGTGTGGACTCAAGTCTATGGCTACACCTTC
CSVWTQVYGYTF
>TRBD2|.|TRBV15|TRBJ2-1
TGTGCCACCAGCTTGTATGGGACTAGCGGGGCGTACAATGAGCAGTTCTTC
CATSLYGTSGAYNEQFF
>TRBD2|few|TRBV19|TRBJ2-1
TGTGCCAGTAGTTCCAGTAGGACTAGCGGTTACAATGAGCAGTTCTTC
CASSSSRTSGYNEQFF
>.|.|TRBV28|TRBJ1-1
TGTGCCAGCATTGTCAGGGGCACTGAAGCTTTCTTT
CASIVRGTEAFF
>TRBD1|.|TRBV29-1|TRBJ1-5
TGCAGCGGCACACAGGGGCTCGGTCAGCCCCAGCATTTT
CSGTQGLGQPQHF
>TRBD2|.|TRBV7-9|TRBJ2-3
TGTGCCAGCAGCCGATCCGCGGGGGGGTACACAGATACGCAGTATTTT
CASSRSAGGYTDTQYF
>.|few|TRBV30|TRBJ1-4
TGTGCCTGGATGGGGGCGGCTAATGAAAAACTGTTTTTT
CAWMGAANEKLFF
>TRBD2|.|TRBV7-2|TRBJ2-4
TGTGCCAGCAGCTTAGGGGTCGCGGGAGCCGCCAAAAACATTCAGTACTTC
CASSLGVAGAAKNIQYF